The clone carrying this TCR beta chain was recorded many times. This sample is drawn from a study of T cells in Graves' hyperthyroidism and ophthalmopathy. Hyperthyroidism in the patients, aged 18 to 65, was newly diagnosed and under 2 months in duration. Clinical symptoms, serum thyroxine and TRAb, thyroid ultrasound and orbital computed tomography were used for the diagnoses. Trimming removed 3 bases at V and 10 bases at J, with 17 bases between. The CDR3 is made up of 14 amino acids. The V gene's germline CDR1 is SEHNR and CDR2 FQNEAQ (reference sequence). Using RNA transcripts as the source, TCR beta CDR3 regions were amplified. The HTBI primer set drove a first-round RT-PCR of the TCR CDR3. TCRdb reprocessed the multiplex PCR reads via MiXCR and lists one record per CDR3 protein. This table has roughly 740,000 distinct CDR3 sequences, about 16% appearing once.

The genes are TRBV7-9 and TRBJ2-3; a weak D match, TRBD1 (5 bases). The sequenced sample was blood. This receptor was taken from a young man with Graves' hyperthyroidism. CDR3 region: CASSFSQGKESQYF. CDR3 sequence (DNA): TGTGCCAGCAGCTTTAGCCAGGGCAAAGAATCGCAGTATTTT.